The rows below give T cell receptor beta chains drawn from one sample of a study of blood T cells in healthy people across ages. TCRdb called the 5' RACE reads again in MiXCR, with one record for every CDR3 protein. Of approximately 1.5 million distinct CDR3 sequences listed, around 35% were seen once; the top ten hold about 11%. Sample: blood. The receptors here all came from a woman aged 25 to 39 in good health. Each CDR3 is given with its conserved first and last residue. Fields, in order: V gene, D gene, clone size, J gene, CDR3 protein, CDR3 DNA. The D gene is left open where the match is weak. Not all rows give a size; the values are once, few, many and, for expanded clones, a class.

v_call: TRBV5-1; d_call: .; clone_size: few; j_call: TRBJ2-1; cdr3_aa: CASTLGREYNEQFF; cdr3_nt: TGCGCCAGCACCCTAGGACGGGAGTACAATGAGCAGTTCTTC
v_call: TRBV27; d_call: TRBD1; clone_size: many; j_call: TRBJ2-7; cdr3_aa: CASRGQGNYEQYF; cdr3_nt: TGTGCCAGCAGAGGACAGGGGAACTACGAGCAGTACTTC
v_call: TRBV7-2; d_call: TRBD2; clone_size: few; j_call: TRBJ2-1; cdr3_aa: CASSSDERGGNEQFF; cdr3_nt: TGTGCCAGCAGCTCCGACGAGCGGGGGGGCAATGAGCAGTTCTTC
v_call: TRBV2; d_call: TRBD2; clone_size: many; j_call: TRBJ2-5; cdr3_aa: CASSKGGLAEETQYF; cdr3_nt: TGTGCCAGCAGTAAGGGGGGACTAGCGGAAGAGACCCAGTACTTC
v_call: TRBV6-6; d_call: .; clone_size: .; j_call: TRBJ1-5; cdr3_aa: CASSHQGSNQPQHF; cdr3_nt: TGTGCCAGCAGTCACCAGGGTAGCAATCAGCCCCAGCATTTT
v_call: TRBV21-1; d_call: .; clone_size: few; j_call: TRBJ2-1; cdr3_aa: CASSEEGGPSYNEQFF; cdr3_nt: TGTGCCAGCAGCGAAGAAGGGGGGCCCTCCTACAATGAGCAGTTCTTC
v_call: TRBV7-8; d_call: TRBD2; clone_size: .; j_call: TRBJ2-5; cdr3_aa: CASSIPLGSSGTTYQETQYF; cdr3_nt: TGTGCCAGCAGCATACCCTTGGGGTCTAGCGGGACTACGTACCAAGAGACCCAGTACTTC
v_call: TRBV5-8; d_call: .; clone_size: few; j_call: TRBJ1-5; cdr3_aa: CASSLGGSARPQHF; cdr3_nt: TGTGCCAGCAGCTTGGGGGGTAGCGCTCGACCCCAGCATTTT
v_call: TRBV11-2; d_call: .; clone_size: .; j_call: TRBJ1-3; cdr3_aa: CASSLPPTGSNSGNTIYF; cdr3_nt: TGTGCCAGCAGCCTACCACCGACAGGCAGTAACTCTGGAAACACCATATATTTT
v_call: TRBV12-3/TRBV12-4; d_call: .; clone_size: many; j_call: TRBJ2-1; cdr3_aa: CASSLEGGLANEQFF; cdr3_nt: TGTGCCAGCAGTTTAGAGGGGGGGCTAGCTAATGAGCAGTTCTTC
v_call: TRBV29-1; d_call: .; clone_size: .; j_call: TRBJ2-7; cdr3_aa: CSVAGGLYEQYF; cdr3_nt: TGCAGCGTTGCTGGGGGGCTGTACGAGCAGTACTTC
v_call: TRBV10-3; d_call: .; clone_size: .; j_call: TRBJ2-7; cdr3_aa: CAISESVSYEQYF; cdr3_nt: TGTGCCATCAGTGAGTCTGTCTCCTACGAGCAGTACTTC
v_call: TRBV3-1; d_call: TRBD2; clone_size: .; j_call: TRBJ2-5; cdr3_aa: CASSQSGLEQYF; cdr3_nt: TGTGCCAGCAGCCAAAGCGGACTAGAGCAGTACTTC
v_call: TRBV12-3/TRBV12-4; d_call: .; clone_size: few; j_call: TRBJ2-3; cdr3_aa: CASSWGDRRPSTDTQYF; cdr3_nt: TGTGCCAGCAGTTGGGGGGACCGTCGGCCTAGCACAGATACGCAGTATTTT
v_call: TRBV7-8; d_call: TRBD2; clone_size: .; j_call: TRBJ2-1; cdr3_aa: CASSPRAGGPYNEQFF; cdr3_nt: TGTGCCAGCAGCCCTAGAGCGGGGGGACCATACAATGAGCAGTTCTTC
v_call: TRBV28; d_call: .; clone_size: .; j_call: TRBJ1-5; cdr3_aa: CASSPSTDTYSNQPQHF; cdr3_nt: TGTGCCAGCAGTCCCTCCACCGACACCTATAGCAATCAGCCCCAGCATTTT
v_call: TRBV2; d_call: .; clone_size: .; j_call: TRBJ2-7; cdr3_aa: CAGSVVTELGEQYF; cdr3_nt: TGTGCCGGCAGTGTTGTTACAGAGCTTGGCGAGCAGTACTTC
v_call: TRBV25-1; d_call: TRBD2; clone_size: .; j_call: TRBJ2-1; cdr3_aa: CASSELGLAGGPVNEQFF; cdr3_nt: TGTGCCAGCAGTGAATTGGGACTAGCGGGGGGGCCGGTCAATGAGCAGTTCTTC
v_call: TRBV5-4; d_call: TRBD1; clone_size: .; j_call: TRBJ2-1; cdr3_aa: CASSLQRQGLDEQFF; cdr3_nt: TGTGCCAGCAGCTTGCAAAGACAGGGCTTGGATGAGCAGTTCTTC
v_call: TRBV6-5; d_call: .; clone_size: .; j_call: TRBJ2-7; cdr3_aa: CASSYRGLDYEQYF; cdr3_nt: TGTGCCAGCAGTTACCGGGGACTTGACTACGAGCAGTACTTC
v_call: TRBV10-3; d_call: TRBD2; clone_size: .; j_call: TRBJ2-1; cdr3_aa: CAVSPAGGLLGEQFF; cdr3_nt: TGTGCCGTCAGTCCAGCGGGGGGGCTTTTGGGTGAGCAGTTCTTC
v_call: TRBV2; d_call: .; clone_size: .; j_call: TRBJ1-2; cdr3_aa: CASSERPGPYGYTF; cdr3_nt: TGTGCCAGCAGTGAAAGACCGGGGCCCTATGGCTACACCTTC
v_call: TRBV20-1; d_call: TRBD2; clone_size: .; j_call: TRBJ2-3; cdr3_aa: CSARGGLAGITDTQYF; cdr3_nt: TGCAGTGCTAGAGGGGGACTAGCGGGGATCACAGATACGCAGTATTTT
v_call: TRBV7-8; d_call: TRBD2; clone_size: .; j_call: TRBJ2-7; cdr3_aa: CASSGTSGGDEQYF; cdr3_nt: TGTGCCAGCAGCGGGACTAGCGGGGGGGACGAGCAGTACTTC
v_call: TRBV3-1; d_call: .; clone_size: few; j_call: TRBJ2-7; cdr3_aa: CASKALGGVEQYF; cdr3_nt: TGTGCCAGCAAGGCTCTCGGAGGGGTCGAGCAGTACTTC
v_call: TRBV6-2/TRBV6-3; d_call: .; clone_size: .; j_call: TRBJ1-5; cdr3_aa: CASTEGVQGIGNQPQHF; cdr3_nt: TGTGCCAGCACCGAAGGAGTCCAGGGGATTGGCAATCAGCCCCAGCATTTT
v_call: TRBV27; d_call: TRBD1; clone_size: .; j_call: TRBJ2-1; cdr3_aa: CASSLTGQGIYNEQFF; cdr3_nt: TGTGCCAGCAGTTTAACCGGACAGGGAATATACAATGAGCAGTTCTTC
v_call: TRBV30; d_call: .; clone_size: .; j_call: TRBJ1-1; cdr3_aa: CAGGDFNTEAFF; cdr3_nt: TGTGCCGGCGGAGACTTCAACACTGAAGCTTTCTTT
v_call: TRBV28; d_call: .; clone_size: few; j_call: TRBJ2-5; cdr3_aa: CASSPVGEQYF; cdr3_nt: TGTGCCAGCAGTCCCGTGGGGGAGCAGTACTTC
v_call: TRBV11-2; d_call: .; clone_size: few; j_call: TRBJ1-6; cdr3_aa: CASSLVGGNSPLHF; cdr3_nt: TGTGCCAGCAGCTTAGTGGGCGGAAATTCACCCCTCCACTTT
v_call: TRBV5-1; d_call: .; clone_size: few; j_call: TRBJ2-7; cdr3_aa: CASSLVRDNREQYF; cdr3_nt: TGCGCCAGCAGCTTGGTCCGGGACAATCGCGAGCAGTACTTC
v_call: TRBV28; d_call: TRBD2; clone_size: .; j_call: TRBJ2-5; cdr3_aa: CASSFWGGPGTSGREEVPETQYF; cdr3_nt: TGTGCCAGCAGTTTTTGGGGGGGTCCCGGGACTAGCGGGAGAGAAGAGGTTCCAGAGACCCAGTACTTC
v_call: TRBV7-9; d_call: .; clone_size: many; j_call: TRBJ2-4; cdr3_aa: CASSSRGEYIQYF; cdr3_nt: TGTGCCAGCAGCTCACGGGGCGAGTACATTCAGTACTTC
v_call: TRBV30; d_call: .; clone_size: .; j_call: TRBJ2-5; cdr3_aa: CAGLSAGEDALQETQYF; cdr3_nt: TGTGCCGGTCTCTCGGCAGGGGAAGACGCCTTACAAGAGACCCAGTACTTC
v_call: TRBV3-1; d_call: .; clone_size: .; j_call: TRBJ2-5; cdr3_aa: CASSQDSGGRETQYF; cdr3_nt: TGTGCCAGCAGCCAAGATTCGGGGGGCAGGGAGACCCAGTACTTC
v_call: TRBV20-1; d_call: .; clone_size: .; j_call: TRBJ2-7; cdr3_aa: CSARDGGRSYEQYF; cdr3_nt: TGCAGTGCTAGGGATGGGGGCAGGTCCTACGAGCAGTACTTC
v_call: TRBV7-9; d_call: .; clone_size: few; j_call: TRBJ1-2; cdr3_aa: CASSFLGGDYGYTF; cdr3_nt: TGTGCCAGCAGCTTCCTGGGGGGAGACTATGGCTACACCTTC
v_call: TRBV4-1; d_call: TRBD2; clone_size: many; j_call: TRBJ2-1; cdr3_aa: CASSPRELAGYNEQFF; cdr3_nt: TGCGCCAGCAGCCCGCGGGAACTAGCGGGCTACAATGAGCAGTTCTTC
v_call: TRBV6-1; d_call: TRBD1; clone_size: .; j_call: TRBJ2-3; cdr3_aa: CASRRDRTRSDTQYF; cdr3_nt: TGTGCCAGCAGGCGGGACAGGACCCGGTCGGATACGCAGTATTTT
v_call: TRBV5-1; d_call: TRBD2; clone_size: few; j_call: TRBJ2-7; cdr3_aa: CASSRTFGGAYEQYF; cdr3_nt: TGCGCCAGCAGTAGGACATTCGGGGGGGCCTACGAGCAGTACTTC
v_call: TRBV30; d_call: TRBD2; clone_size: .; j_call: TRBJ2-7; cdr3_aa: CAWSRLLAGSTYEQYF; cdr3_nt: TGTGCCTGGAGTCGTCTTTTAGCGGGGAGTACCTACGAGCAGTACTTC
v_call: TRBV5-4; d_call: TRBD2; clone_size: .; j_call: TRBJ2-1; cdr3_aa: CASISGTSYEQFF; cdr3_nt: TGTGCCAGCATCTCCGGGACTAGTTATGAGCAGTTCTTC
v_call: TRBV24-1; d_call: .; clone_size: .; j_call: TRBJ2-1; cdr3_aa: CATSERTAYNEQFF; cdr3_nt: TGTGCCACCAGTGAGAGGACAGCTTACAATGAGCAGTTCTTC
v_call: TRBV7-2; d_call: .; clone_size: medium-sized; j_call: TRBJ2-1; cdr3_aa: CASSLSASYSYNEQFF; cdr3_nt: TGTGCCAGCAGCTTAAGTGCTTCCTACTCCTACAATGAGCAGTTCTTC
v_call: TRBV11-3; d_call: .; clone_size: .; j_call: TRBJ2-3; cdr3_aa: CASSVGDAQYF; cdr3_nt: TGTGCCAGCTCGGTGGGAGATGCGCAGTATTTT
v_call: TRBV27; d_call: TRBD2; clone_size: few; j_call: TRBJ2-7; cdr3_aa: CASSFRGVSYEQYF; cdr3_nt: TGTGCCAGCAGTTTCCGGGGGGTGTCCTACGAGCAGTACTTC
v_call: TRBV30; d_call: TRBD2; clone_size: .; j_call: TRBJ2-3; cdr3_aa: CAWSVRSGKHTQYF; cdr3_nt: TGTGCCTGGAGTGTCAGGAGCGGGAAACATACGCAGTATTTT
v_call: TRBV3-1; d_call: TRBD1; clone_size: few; j_call: TRBJ1-2; cdr3_aa: CASRDRETGYTF; cdr3_nt: TGTGCCAGCAGGGACAGGGAGACTGGCTACACCTTC
v_call: TRBV7-6; d_call: TRBD2; clone_size: few; j_call: TRBJ2-1; cdr3_aa: CASSSAGGGSYNEQFF; cdr3_nt: TGTGCCAGCAGCTCCGCCGGCGGGGGGTCCTACAATGAGCAGTTCTTC
v_call: TRBV12-3/TRBV12-4; d_call: TRBD1; clone_size: .; j_call: TRBJ1-1; cdr3_aa: CASSRTGGLAFF; cdr3_nt: TGTGCCAGCAGCCGGACAGGGGGGTTAGCTTTCTTT
v_call: TRBV20-1; d_call: .; clone_size: .; j_call: TRBJ2-1; cdr3_aa: CSARLVGYNEQFF; cdr3_nt: TGCAGTGCTCGACTAGTAGGGTACAATGAGCAGTTCTTC
v_call: TRBV4-1; d_call: .; clone_size: .; j_call: TRBJ1-1; cdr3_aa: CASSQGGAGGDTEAFF; cdr3_nt: TGCGCCAGCAGCCAAGGGGGAGCTGGGGGCGACACTGAAGCTTTCTTT
v_call: TRBV25-1; d_call: .; clone_size: .; j_call: TRBJ2-7; cdr3_aa: CASSDPTGRAYEQYF; cdr3_nt: TGTGCCAGCAGTGATCCGACCGGCAGAGCCTACGAGCAGTACTTC
v_call: TRBV7-2; d_call: TRBD2; clone_size: few; j_call: TRBJ2-1; cdr3_aa: CASSLGLAGVSHEQFF; cdr3_nt: TGTGCCAGCAGCCTCGGACTAGCGGGAGTTTCCCATGAGCAGTTCTTC
v_call: TRBV12-3/TRBV12-4; d_call: TRBD1; clone_size: .; j_call: TRBJ2-3; cdr3_aa: CAGSLDGQGRTDTQYF; cdr3_nt: TGTGCCGGCAGTTTAGACGGACAGGGGAGAACAGATACGCAGTATTTT
v_call: TRBV9; d_call: .; clone_size: few; j_call: TRBJ2-5; cdr3_aa: CASSLTPTPRGTQYF; cdr3_nt: TGTGCCAGCAGCTTGACCCCTACTCCCCGGGGGACCCAGTACTTC
v_call: TRBV28; d_call: .; clone_size: .; j_call: TRBJ2-4; cdr3_aa: CASNKAYKNIQYF; cdr3_nt: TGTGCCAGCAACAAGGCCTACAAAAACATTCAGTACTTC
v_call: TRBV29-1; d_call: .; clone_size: once; j_call: TRBJ2-3; cdr3_aa: CSVVDQGGDADTQYF; cdr3_nt: TGCAGCGTTGTGGACCAGGGGGGGGACGCAGATACGCAGTATTTT